The 21 T cell receptor beta chains in this list originate from one sample, sequenced in a study of OX40 agonist ivuxolimab in advanced cancers. This table comes from immunoSEQ multiplex PCR, and its TCRdb copy is limited to in-frame clones, with some not included. Seen here are 75,000 to 95,000 clones, 89% observed once, and the top ten hold 8% to 10%. This material consisted of CD4+ or CD8+ T cells sorted from blood, taken in a trial of the OX40 agonist ivuxolimab. Source of these receptors: an adult with an advanced solid tumor such as melanoma, head and neck, liver or kidney cancer.

The gene calls are TRBV5-1 and TRBJ2-5, with 8 bases that match TRBD1. The CDR3 runs 14 residues. Per germline, CDR1 SGHRS and CDR2 YFSETQ. The trim removed 1 base at V and 5 bases at J, leaving 4 bases unmatched. CDR3 sequence (DNA): TGCGCCAGCAGCTTGCGTCAGGGGGCTGAGACCCAGTACTTC. Its translation: CASSLRQGAETQYF.

In its sample, this clone was seen once. This rearrangement joins TRBV2 to TRBJ2-7; D may be TRBD1 (5 bases). V was cut by 1 base and J by 4 bases, with 14 bases left in between. The V gene's germline CDR1 is SNHLY and CDR2 FYNNEI. The CDR3 spans 15 residues. The CDR3, as DNA: TGTGCCAGCAGTGAAGAAAGGGGCGAAGCATACGAGCAGTACTTC. Amino acid sequence: CASSEERGEAYEQYF.

This chain connects TRBV27 to TRBJ2-5; D is possibly TRBD2 (5 bases). Trimming pared 6 bases from V and 4 bases from J, leaving 21 bases between. The CDR3 is 16 residues long. Germline assignment: CDR1 MNHEY and CDR2 SMNVEV (reference sequence). Written as DNA, the CDR3 is TGTGCCAGCAGCATATCGCGACCCCACCGGGGAGAGACCCAGTACTTC. Translation gives CASSISRPHRGETQYF.

V gene TRBV6-1 combines with J gene TRBJ2-5; D tentatively fits TRBD1 or TRBD2 (5 bases each). Trimming took 2 bases from V and 7 from J, leaving 8 bases between them. CDR1 and CDR2 (germline): MNHNS, SASEGT. The length of the CDR3 is 12 residues. CDR3 loop: CASSEQGVTQYF. CDR3 in DNA: TGTGCCAGCAGTGAACAGGGAGTGACCCAGTACTTC.

J is TRBJ2-3 and V is TRBV7-9; no firm D call. Trimming cost V 0 bases and J 7 bases, with 11 bases left between them. The germline gives CDR1 SEHNR, CDR2 FQNEAQ (reference sequence). This CDR3 has 14 residues. CDR3 protein: CASSLAGYGNTQYF. CDR3 nucleotide sequence: TGTGCCAGCAGCTTAGCCGGCTATGGAAATACGCAGTATTTT.

The chain recombines TRBV5-5 with TRBJ2-7; the D call may be TRBD1 or TRBD2 (5 bases each). The V end lost 2 bases, the J end lost 6 bases, and 18 bases lay between the germline ends. Germline loops: CDR1 SGHKS, CDR2 YYEKEE (reference sequence). The length of the CDR3 is 15 residues. The CDR3 nucleotides read TGTGCCAGCAGCTTAATAGAGGGACCCAGGGCCGAGCAGTACTTC. This sequence encodes CASSLIEGPRAEQYF. The full variable domain, completed using reference TRBV5-5 and TRBJ2-7, is DAGVTQSPTHLIKTRGQQVTLRCSPISGHKSVSWYQQVLGQGPQFIFQYYEKEERGRGNFPDRFSARQFPNYSSELNVNALLLGDSALYLCASSLIEGPRAEQYFGPGTRLTVT.

The V and J genes are TRBV6-4 and TRBJ2-2; D remains ambiguous. The CDR3 covers 12 residues. V dropped 0 bases and J dropped 5 bases, with 1 base sitting between them. Germline CDR1 reads MRHNA; CDR2 reads SNTAGT. The CDR3: CASSDSTGELFF. The CDR3 nucleotides are TGTGCCAGCAGTGACTCAACCGGGGAGCTGTTTTTT.

J is TRBJ2-5 and V is TRBV27; perhaps TRBD2 as D (6 bases). The CDR3 runs 16 residues. V was trimmed by 5 bases and J by 6 bases, leaving 22 bases between them. Germline V CDR1 and CDR2: MNHEY, SMNVEV (reference sequence). CDR3 region: CASSPRRPRGIQTQYF. The CDR3 region has the DNA TGTGCCAGCAGTCCACGTCGCCCGCGGGGCATACAGACCCAGTACTTC.

This chain joins TRBV5-4 and TRBJ1-4; D ambiguous. The CDR3 runs to 15 residues. The ends were cut back, 2 bases at V and 0 bases at J, with 8 bases in the middle. The germline V gene has CDR1 SGHNT and CDR2 YYREEE (reference sequence). The CDR3 region is CASSFMDSTNEKLFF. CDR3 DNA sequence: TGTGCCAGCAGCTTTATGGACTCAACTAATGAAAAACTGTTTTTT.

The chain is built from TRBV5-1 and TRBJ2-5; TRBD2 matches 7 bases. The CDR3 is 15 residues long. Looked up from germline, CDR1 is SGHRS and CDR2 is YFSETQ. With V trimmed by 0 bases and J by 4 bases, 6 bases remained unmatched. The CDR3 is CASSLGLVAGETQYF. The CDR3, as DNA: TGCGCCAGCAGCTTGGGGTTGGTAGCGGGAGAGACCCAGTACTTC.

The J gene is TRBJ2-7, the V gene TRBV6-1, with TRBD1 matching 8 bases. The CDR3 is 15 amino acids. Germline V CDR1 and CDR2: MNHNS, SASEGT. Losses at the gene ends were 7 bases for V and 6 bases for J; bases not matched to a gene: 14. This CDR3 reads CASNPPDRVSGEQYF. For the CDR3, the DNA is TGTGCCAGCAATCCCCCGGACAGGGTATCAGGCGAGCAGTACTTC.

V is TRBV6-5 and J is TRBJ2-7; TRBD1 aligns across 9 bases. V gave up 6 bases and J gave up 2 bases; unmatched junction bases: 2. Per the germline V gene, CDR1 is MNHEY and CDR2 is SVGAGI. The CDR3 is 13 residues long. The CDR3 sequence: CASSGQGTYEQYF. For the CDR3, the DNA is TGTGCCAGCAGCGGACAGGGGACCTACGAGCAGTACTTC.

The gene calls are TRBV18 and TRBJ1-2; D is ambiguous. Germline V CDR1 and CDR2: KGHSH, LQKENI. The CDR3 is 14 amino acids. With 3 bases removed from V and 5 bases from J, the gap between germline ends came to 13 bases. The CDR3 reads CASSPVGRLYGYTF. For the CDR3, the DNA is TGTGCCAGCTCACCGGTTGGCAGGCTATATGGCTACACCTTC.

The V call is TRBV2, the J call TRBJ1-3; the D is unclear. The CDR3 is 14 residues long. Germline CDR1 SNHLY, CDR2 FYNNEI. V was trimmed by 5 bases and J by 0 bases, leaving 8 bases between them. The CDR3 DNA reads as TGTGCCAGCAGTCAAGAGATCTCTGGAAACACCATATATTTT. Translated: CASSQEISGNTIYF.

V gene TRBV19 combines with J gene TRBJ2-7; 8 positions agree with TRBD1. The V gene's germline CDR1 is LNHDA and CDR2 SQIVND (reference sequence). This CDR3 spans 14 amino acids. V lost 3 bases and J lost 7; bases outside the gene matches: 8. CDR3 nucleotides: TGTGCCAGTAGTATCCGACAGGGGACTGGAGAGCAGTACTTC. Translation: CASSIRQGTGEQYF.

The chain is built from TRBV19 and TRBJ1-3; D is unclear. The ends were cut back, 1 base at V and 0 bases at J, with 7 bases in the middle. The CDR3 runs to 15 residues. From germline, CDR1 is LNHDA and CDR2 SQIVND (reference sequence). The CDR3 loop is CASSIVGGSGNTIYF. CDR3 coding DNA: TGTGCCAGTAGTATAGTTGGCGGCTCTGGAAACACCATATATTTT.

The chain joins TRBV9 to TRBJ2-2, with 11 positions matching TRBD2. Germline V gives CDR1 SGDLS, CDR2 YYNGEE. Unmatched junction bases numbered 4, after V lost 3 bases and J lost 6 bases. CDR3 length equals 15 residues. The CDR3 DNA sequence: TGTGCCAGCAGCGAGCTAGCGGGGGGCGCCGGGGAGCTGTTTTTT. Protein: CASSELAGGAGELFF.

The J gene is TRBJ1-1, the V gene TRBV7-9, with a tentative D call TRBD1 (6 bases). The CDR3 runs 14 residues. The V end lost 4 bases, the J end lost 3 bases, and 12 bases lay between the germline ends. Germline-derived CDR1 and CDR2 are SEHNR and FQNEAQ (reference sequence). The CDR3 is CASSSQGSDTEAFF. CDR3 sequence (DNA): TGTGCCAGCAGCTCACAGGGTAGTGACACTGAAGCTTTCTTT.

This sequence joins TRBV19 and TRBJ1-5; weak D call: TRBD1 (6 bases). With 7 bases removed from V and 5 bases from J, the gap between germline ends came to 12 bases. The CDR3 extends over 13 amino acids. The V gene's germline CDR1 is LNHDA and CDR2 SQIVND (reference sequence). The CDR3 protein is CASTLGADQPQHF. CDR3 coding DNA: TGTGCCAGTACCTTGGGGGCGGATCAGCCCCAGCATTTT.

V gene TRBV18 combines with J gene TRBJ1-2; TRBD1 is a possible D gene (6 bases). CDR1 and CDR2 (germline): KGHSH, LQKENI. Trimming pared 3 bases from V and 2 bases from J, leaving 13 bases between. The CDR3 is made up of 15 amino acids. The DNA for the CDR3 is TGTGCCAGCTCACCTGAGGGGGGGCTGAACTATGGCTACACCTTC. Translated, it gives CASSPEGGLNYGYTF.

Only a few counts were recorded for this clone. DNA for the CDR3: TGTGCCAGCAGCCCATCGGGTCGTCCTAATCAGCCCCAGCATTTT. It specifies CASSPSGRPNQPQHF. The chain couples TRBV5-6 to TRBJ1-5; D is unresolved. Per the germline V gene, CDR1 is SGHDT and CDR2 is YYEEEE. The CDR3 spans 15 residues. V was clipped by 4 bases and J by 4 bases, with 15 bases between them.